Listed here are 21 T cell receptor beta chains from one sample, sequenced in a study of metastatic and nonmetastatic thyroid tumors. Via MiXCR, TCRdb re-called the PCR reads. This table holds fewer than 20,000 clones, around 25% found once. The entire patient cohort was treatment-naive prior to thyroid surgery. The sequencing input was tumor tissue. The receptors stem from a female donor with papillary thyroid cancer or a benign thyroid nodule (not recorded which). Some clones in this sample may be carry-over from other donors' samples.

The rearrangement links TRBV9 to TRBJ2-3, with D unresolved. The CDR3 spans 13 residues. V lost 0 bases to trimming and J lost 6 bases, with 8 bases between them. CDR1 and CDR2 from the germline V gene are SGDLS and YYNGEE. CDR3 nucleotide sequence: TGTGCCAGCAGCGTAGCAGGCCCGGATACGCAGTATTTT. This codes for CASSVAGPDTQYF.

This clone was found many times. This chain joins TRBV28 and TRBJ1-5; the match to TRBD1 covers 7 bases. J lost 0 bases, V lost 0 bases, and 5 bases had no gene match. CDR3 length equals 17 residues. Germline loops: CDR1 MDHEN, CDR2 SYDVKM. The CDR3 DNA sequence: TGTGCCAGCAGTTTATGGGGACAGACCTATAGCAATCAGCCCCAGCATTTT. It codes for CASSLWGQTYSNQPQHF.

V gene TRBV10-3 combines with J gene TRBJ2-3; weak D call: TRBD2 (5 bases). CDR1 is ENHRY and CDR2 is SYGVKD in the germline V gene. Trimming removed 5 bases from V and 0 bases from J, with 9 bases in between. The CDR3 is 14 residues long. CDR3 DNA: TGTGCCATCAGTTGGGGAGCTAGCACAGATACGCAGTATTTT. Amino acids: CAISWGASTDTQYF.

This clone was observed many times. V is TRBV11-2 and J is TRBJ1-1; weak D call: TRBD1 (6 bases). With 5 bases removed from V and 0 bases from J, the gap between germline ends came to 13 bases. Looked up from germline, CDR1 is SGHAT and CDR2 is FQNNGV. The CDR3 contains 15 residues. CDR3 in DNA: TGTGCCAGCAGCCCCCTGGGGACAATGAACACTGAAGCTTTCTTT. Its protein is CASSPLGTMNTEAFF.

Worth noting for this clone: Relative to the germline gene, one junction end is altered; a read error may explain this. The chain recombines TRBV18 with TRBJ1-1; 9 bases agree with TRBD1. Germline loops: CDR1 KGHSH, CDR2 LQKENI. The CDR3 spans 15 residues. CDR3 region: CASSHLQGANTEASF. DNA for the CDR3: TGTGCCAGCTCACATCTACAGGGGGCGAACACTGAAGCTTCCTTT. The complete variable domain, with remaining parts taken from reference TRBV18 and TRBJ1-1, reads NAGVMQNPRHLVRRRGQEARLRCSPMKGHSHVYWYRQLPEEGLKFMVYLQKENIIDESGMPKERFSAEFPKEGPSILRIQQVVRGDSAAYFCASSHLQGANTEASFGQGTRLTVV.

V usage is TRBV6-9 and J usage is TRBJ1-3; D uncertain. The V gene lost 2 bases and the J gene lost 0 bases, with 8 bases spanning the gap. The CDR3 runs 15 residues. Germline V gene lookup returns CDR1 MNHGY and CDR2 SVAAGI. The CDR3 is CASSYQRASGNTIYF. Here the CDR3 DNA reads TGTGCCAGCAGTTATCAAAGGGCCTCTGGAAACACCATATATTTT.

The sample holds many counts of this clone. V is TRBV9 and J is TRBJ2-2; D unresolved. The length of the CDR3 is 16 residues. Per the germline V gene, CDR1 is SGDLS and CDR2 is YYNGEE. V was shortened by 3 bases and J by 2 bases, with 14 bases between the two germline ends. The CDR3, as DNA: TGTGCCAGCAGCGCATCCTCCAAAGGAAACACCGGGGAGCTGTTTTTT. Its translation: CASSASSKGNTGELFF.

This clone was counted many times. The chain joins TRBV20-1 to TRBJ2-1; possibly TRBD2 for D (5 bases). This CDR3 has 14 residues. The germline V gene encodes CDR1 DFQATT and CDR2 SNEGSKA (reference sequence). Trimming pared 5 bases from V and 5 bases from J, leaving 16 bases between. CDR3 in amino acids: CSASEVRHDNEQFF. In DNA, the CDR3 is TGCAGTGCTTCGGAGGTCCGTCACGACAATGAGCAGTTCTTC.

This clone appeared many times. This chain uses TRBV4-1 with TRBJ2-2; D is possibly TRBD1 or TRBD2 (6 bases each). Germline CDR1 reads MGHRA; CDR2 reads YSYEKL. This CDR3 region has 19 residues. The germline V and J ends were trimmed by 0 bases and 6 bases, with 23 bases remaining between them. The CDR3 spells CASSQDRGRIRGRAGELFF. In nucleotides, the CDR3 is TGCGCCAGCAGCCAAGATAGGGGGAGGATTAGAGGGCGTGCCGGGGAGCTGTTTTTT.

This clone was seen at least ten times. The chain carries TRBV19 and TRBJ1-4; 9 positions match TRBD1. This CDR3 is built from 15 residues. V dropped 7 bases and J dropped 7; count of bases not matched to a gene: 10. CDR1 is LNHDA, CDR2 SQIVND, per germline (reference sequence). The CDR3 nucleotides read TGTGCCAGTACCGCAACAGGGGGCAGGGGTGAAAAACTGTTTTTT. Protein sequence: CASTATGGRGEKLFF.

The chain recombines TRBV12-3 or TRBV12-4 with TRBJ1-6, with D possibly being TRBD1 (5 bases). V dropped 6 bases and J dropped 7 bases, with 13 bases sitting between them. The CDR3 contains 14 residues. CDR3 residues: CASRGTLINSPLHF. DNA for the CDR3: TGTGCCAGCAGGGGGACCTTGATCAATTCACCCCTCCACTTT.

This clone was seen ten or more times. The CDR3: CASRETVLGQETQYF. For the CDR3, the DNA is TGCGCCAGCAGGGAAACGGTCTTGGGCCAAGAGACCCAGTACTTC. The genes are TRBV5-1 and TRBJ2-5; D remains unclear. There are 15 residues in the CDR3. V gave up 5 bases and J gave up 1 base, with 15 bases separating them. Germline V gene lookup returns CDR1 SGHRS and CDR2 YFSETQ.

In this sample, this clone turned up many times. V usage is TRBV29-1 and J usage is TRBJ2-3, with 7 bases fitting TRBD2. Trimming at V came to 1 base and at J to 4 bases, leaving 5 bases not matched to a gene. Germline V gene lookup returns CDR1 SQVTM and CDR2 ANQGSEA. CDR3 length: 14 amino acids. The CDR3 sequence: CSVEGAAGADTQYF. DNA of the CDR3: TGCAGCGTTGAAGGGGCGGCGGGGGCAGATACGCAGTATTTT.

This clone was counted ten times or more. The chain has TRBV6-1 and TRBJ1-5; D not resolved. The CDR3 contains 17 residues. V was clipped by 1 base and J by 1 base, with 14 bases between them. The germline V gene encodes CDR1 MNHNS and CDR2 SASEGT. The CDR3 coding sequence is TGTGCCAGCAGTGAAGGCTATATTACTTCAAGCAATCAGCCCCAGCATTTT. This translates into CASSEGYITSSNQPQHF.

Many counts were recorded for this clone. This chain connects TRBV7-9 to TRBJ2-5, with D perhaps TRBD2 (6 bases). Trimming left V 3 bases short and J 4 bases short, with 15 bases between. CDR1 and CDR2 (germline): SEHNR, FQNEAQ (reference sequence). There are 15 residues in the CDR3. The CDR3 sequence is CASSFGGSIRETQYF. The DNA for the CDR3 is TGTGCCAGCAGCTTCGGGGGTTCTATCCGAGAGACCCAGTACTTC.

In its sample, this clone was seen many times. The chain joins TRBV29-1 to TRBJ2-2; 9 bases line up with TRBD1. CDR1 SQVTM and CDR2 ANQGSEA come from the germline V gene. V dropped 2 bases and J dropped 13; count of bases not matched to a gene: 5. CDR3 length: 12 residues. The CDR3 sequence: CSVENGDRVLFF. CDR3 DNA: TGCAGCGTTGAAAATGGGGACAGGGTGCTGTTTTTT.

This clone occurred many times. The J gene is TRBJ1-1, the V gene TRBV4-2; tentatively, D is TRBD1 (6 bases). The CDR3 has 14 amino acids. Germline values: CDR1 LGHNA, CDR2 YNFKEQ. V was trimmed by 4 bases and J by 3 bases, leaving 12 bases between them. The chain's CDR3 is CASSLGQGDTEAFF. The DNA of the CDR3 is TGTGCCAGCAGCCTGGGACAAGGGGACACTGAAGCTTTCTTT.

This clone was seen many times. This chain uses TRBV6-1 with TRBJ2-7, with TRBD2 identical over 16 bases. CDR3 size: 15 residues. Unmatched junction bases numbered 11, after V lost 6 bases and J lost 12 bases. Germline loops: CDR1 MNHNS, CDR2 SASEGT. The CDR3 region is CASSPSGLAGGPPYF. Here the CDR3 DNA reads TGTGCCAGCAGCCCCTCGGGACTAGCGGGAGGGCCTCCGTACTTC.

This chain links TRBV7-2 with TRBJ2-3; a weak D match, TRBD2 (6 bases). The CDR3 is made up of 14 amino acids. Trimming removed 6 bases at V and 2 bases at J, with 12 bases between. Germline V lookup: CDR1 SGHTA, CDR2 FQGNSA. DNA for the CDR3: TGTGCCAGCAGATCGGACTATTCCACAGATACGCAGTATTTT. Protein: CASRSDYSTDTQYF.

For this clone: The junction departs from the called germline gene at one end, perhaps through a read error. The genes are TRBV11-3 and TRBJ1-1, with D possibly matching TRBD1 (5 bases). Germline loops: CDR1 SGHNT, CDR2 YENEEA. CDR3 size: 15 residues. CDR3 sequence (DNA): TGTACCAGCAGCCCATCGGTCTCGGGGGGCACTGAAGCTTTCTTT. It yields the protein CTSSPSVSGGTEAFF.

This clone was observed at least ten times. The chain carries TRBV9 and TRBJ1-2; 11 nucleotides align to TRBD1. The CDR3 is 14 residues long. After removal of 4 bases from V and 4 bases from J, the junction contained 3 bases not matched to a gene. The V gene's germline CDR1 is SGDLS and CDR2 YYNGEE. The CDR3 DNA is TGTGCCAGCAGCTCCGGGACAGGGGGCTATGGCTACACCTTC. Encoded protein: CASSSGTGGYGYTF.